This T cell receptor (beta chain) was recorded in a study of CD8+CD57+ T cells in acquired aplastic anemia (dated by TCRdb to the late 2010s). Regarding the research as a whole: DNA extracted from sorted CD4+ and CD8+ cells had a mean of around 3.3 ug, with a range of about 0.18 to 27.4 ug. CD8+CD57+ expansion was defined as a frequency above the mean frequency observed in healthy subjects.

Reading the germline V gene gives CDR1 MNHNS and CDR2 SASEGT. Compared with germline, V lacks 6 bases and J lacks 0 bases; bases without a gene match: 9. The CDR3 numbers 16 residues from cysteine through phenylalanine. Only the CDR3 DNA is retained, 48 bases long and in frame from the first base. Here is what the overall study found, with its caveats: No significant difference in CD8+ Simpson's diversity was found between patients and healthy controls (P=0.060). Although 25 to 30 CD8+ CDR3 sequences were shared by patients and controls, these sequences appeared highly expressed in patients and within the immunodominant clones of patients.

Flow cytometry had shown CD8+CD57+ cell expansion in the patients selected for sequencing. Every patient had a diagnosis of severe acquired aplastic anemia based on International Study of Aplastic Anemia and Agranulocytosis and Camitta criteria. No patient had received any therapy when blood was sampled. In this study, sorted CD4+ and CD8+ T cells from the blood of healthy subjects and of severe aplastic anemia patients had their TCR repertoires deep-sequenced. Patients were enrolled in the USA under clinicaltrials.gov protocols 00001620, 01623167, 00001397, 00071045, 00081523 and 00961064. Ficoll-Paque density gradient centrifugation was used to isolate peripheral blood mononuclear cells. Before DNA was extracted, CD4+ and CD8+ T cells were sorted using either FACS or magnetic beads. Genomic DNA was used as template for profiling of TCR beta VDJ combinations and CDR3 sequences. TCR repertoire sequencing was run on an Illumina HiSeq 2000. Per the source publication's procedure: TRBV/TRBJ rearrangement plots, CDR3 size and DJ length profiles, and Simpson's diversity index were used to evaluate the repertoires. Whichever DNA sequence was most abundant in the deep sequencing data was defined as the immunodominant clone. CDR3 amino acid sequences were screened for sharing across subjects and compared with published repertoires and the VDJdb database. In TCRdb, the public reads were trimmed at Q25 with fastp and aligned with MiXCR, with productive beta chains retained. Entries that share a CDR3 protein sequence are merged under the most common genes and DNA. TCRdb, not the original authors, processed these V and J calls. Within this sample are about 160,000 distinct CDR3 sequences, with roughly 50% of them counted one time only. Around 3.2% of the sample is taken by the ten largest.

This clonotype has more than one count but fewer than ten. This clone's antigen is unknown. Qualities for individual bases were not recorded, and no much larger clone is one base off. The receptor's source is a human donor with aplastic anemia. The chain uses TRBV6-1 and TRBJ2-5, with 8 junctional bases fitting TRBD2. Sequenced material: sorted CD4+, CD8+, or CD8+CD57+ T cells (not recorded which) from PBMCs. The CDR3 region has the sequence CASSPTSGSYQETQYF. The base sequence is TGTGCCAGCAGCCCCACCAGCGGGAGTTACCAAGAGACCCAGTACTTC.